This TCR beta chain originates from a study of blood T cell repertoires in COVID-19 (dated by TCRdb to 2020 to 2022). In terms of the full investigation: The collaborator samples originated in the United States, Italy and Spain and spanned the acute and convalescent phases of COVID-19. Nearly every sample came with metadata listing a de-identified subject ID, COVID-19 status, age in years and sex. Where HLA class I and class II types were available, the types were taken from metadata supplied by the sample provider, not from assay-based typing. The samples were drawn from the first 160 participants of the ongoing ImmuneRACE study and from 1,254 subjects provided by 6 global collaborators. The material from the prospective study consisted of cDNA or gDNA derived from T cells, B-cell-depleted T cells, or PBMCs. The dataset comprised deeply sampled blood TCRbeta repertoires from subjects exposed to, actively infected with, or recovered from COVID-19. The repertoires were released in a freely available public database meant as a resource for research on the immune response to SARS-CoV-2. What the study reported, not specific to this receptor: Clinical and demographic metadata were provided uncurated, with the amount varying by source and participant.

Concerning this clone itself: The antigen this receptor binds is unknown. No base qualities exist here, and no much larger clone lies one base off it.

In the prospective study, participants were about 18 to 89 years old, resided in around 25 geographic areas of the United States, and were enrolled through a virtual design. In the prospective study, cohorts were assigned on the basis of participant-reported clinical history obtained from a screening survey and a study questionnaire. Recovered participants in ImmuneRACE Cohort 3 were defined as having two consecutive negative NP/OP PCR tests, clearance from a healthcare professional, or resolution of symptoms. In the prospective study, mobile phlebotomists collected whole blood, serum and a nasopharyngeal or oropharyngeal swab from each participant. Additional blood draws and questionnaires over an approximately two-month period could optionally be provided by prospective study participants. Before DNA extraction, blood samples from the prospective study were shipped at room temperature or frozen.

TCRbeta CDR3 regions were amplified from genomic DNA by means of the immunoSEQ Assay, a bias-controlled multiplex PCR. The source study handled its data this way. Nucleated cell counts per sample were estimated from amplification of reference gene primers within the assay. Sequence reads were collapsed and filtered to measure the absolute abundance of every unique TCRbeta CDR3 rearrangement. For each sample, productive Simpson clonality was calculated as the square root of Simpson's diversity index across productive rearrangements. Not all clones reach the TCRdb copy of this immuneACCESS table, which keeps in-frame sequences only. Checked studies attribute under half of the gap to unresolved V genes and leave the rest unexplained. The V and J calls and clone size are taken from that table; D and trimming were inferred from the DNA. For this sample there are about 370,000 clones; 80% to 90% appear just once. The ten largest clones add up to approximately 1% of the sample.

Material: PBMCs or T cells enriched from blood (not recorded which). The origin of this receptor is a man aged 18-30 years who had recovered from COVID-19.

In nucleotides, the sequence is TGTGCCAGCAGCTCATACGCGGACACTGAAGCTTTCTTT. It is translated as CASSSYADTEAFF. The chain was built from TRBV7-3 and TRBJ1-1, with the D gene not confidently named. Counted from cysteine to phenylalanine, this CDR3 has 13 amino acids. Just the 39-base CDR3 DNA is kept, in frame starting at base 1. V drops 4 bases and J drops 3 bases, leaving 9 bases in between. From a lookup of the germline V gene, CDR1 and CDR2 are SGHTA and FQGTGA.